These 19 T cell receptor beta chains were all obtained from the same sample, sequenced in a study of beta chain features in type 1 diabetes (dated by TCRdb to between 2018 and 2020). Library preparation employed the immunoSEQ multiplex PCR assay. The High Capacity cDNA Reverse Transcription Kit was used to reverse transcribe all of the isolated RNA, meaning that expressed TCRB transcripts were what got sequenced. Here the immuneACCESS table is served through TCRdb, limited to in-frame sequences with V and J called. Missing clones are a known gap in these copies; in checked studies unresolved V genes cover under half, and the rest lacks a known reason. The sample table shows under 850,000 clones, and under 15% are seen once. 0.022% of the sample belongs to the ten largest clones. Findings and caveats that apply to the study as a whole: In all four CD4+ subsets, TCRB CDR3 length was moderately but significantly shorter in type 1 diabetes patients.

What these receptors recognize is not known. The specimen sequenced was naive CD4+ T cells from blood. What this sample's cell subset or site label stands for: true naive CD4+ T cells. Every receptor here comes from a man younger than 35 with type 1 diabetes.

The CDR3 protein is CASSGGSGGTEAFF. CDR3 bases: TGTGCCAGCAGCGGAGGGTCCGGAGGCACTGAAGCTTTCTTT. This chain links TRBV9 with TRBJ1-1; D uncertain. The V gene's germline CDR1 is SGDLS and CDR2 YYNGEE. The length of the CDR3 is 14 residues. Between the trimmed V and J ends, which lost 3 bases and 4 bases, there was a span of 13 bases.

J is TRBJ1-2 and V is TRBV7-2; D is undetermined. Deletions cut 1 base from V and 6 bases from J, with 12 bases between. This CDR3 is 14 amino acids long. Germline V lookup: CDR1 SGHTA, CDR2 FQGNSA. As DNA, the CDR3 is TGTGCCAGCAGCTTAGGGGCAGATTCAAATGGCTACACCTTC. This translates into CASSLGADSNGYTF.

This clone was observed a few times. This sequence joins TRBV25-1 and TRBJ2-5; possible D gene TRBD2, 5 bases. The CDR3 length is 15 residues. Trimming removed 9 bases at V and 2 bases at J, with 19 bases between. From germline, CDR1 is MGHDK and CDR2 SYGVNS. The CDR3 loop is CARTVGVSMQETQYF. The CDR3 DNA reads as TGTGCCAGAACCGTCGGGGTATCAATGCAAGAGACCCAGTACTTC.

The table lists this clone with a few counts. The chain employs TRBV9 and TRBJ2-2; D assignment may be TRBD1 or TRBD2 (5 bases each). Trimming took 0 bases from V and 7 from J, leaving 16 bases between them. CDR3 length: 16 residues. CDR1 is SGDLS and CDR2 is YYNGEE in the germline V gene. This chain's CDR3 is CASSVEGLWGSGELFF. The CDR3 DNA reads as TGTGCCAGCAGCGTAGAAGGACTGTGGGGGAGCGGGGAGCTGTTTTTT.

The chain carries TRBV18 and TRBJ1-1, with D unresolved. V shed 4 bases and J shed 1 base, with 10 bases lying between them. This CDR3 is built from 14 residues. Germline V CDR1 and CDR2: KGHSH, LQKENI. This CDR3 is CASSREQTNTEAFF. The DNA of the CDR3 is TGTGCCAGCTCACGGGAACAGACGAACACTGAAGCTTTCTTT.

In its sample, this clone was seen a few times. J is TRBJ2-1 and V is TRBV19; D is unclear. The ends were cut back, 2 bases at V and 5 bases at J, with 4 bases in the middle. Per germline, CDR1 LNHDA and CDR2 SQIVND (reference sequence). This CDR3 is 12 amino acids long. DNA for the CDR3: TGTGCCAGTAGTATAACCCACAATGAGCAGTTCTTC. Protein product: CASSITHNEQFF.

On this clone itself: The sample holds other DNA sequences that translate to the same CDR3. The chain couples TRBV18 to TRBJ1-4, with D maybe TRBD1 (5 bases). The V and J ends lost 3 bases and 0 bases respectively, with 5 bases between them. The CDR3 runs 14 residues. CDR1 is KGHSH, CDR2 LQKENI, per germline. CDR3 sequence: CASSPTATNEKLFF. CDR3 sequence (DNA): TGTGCCAGCTCACCGACAGCAACTAATGAAAAACTGTTTTTT.

The rearrangement uses TRBV6-4 and TRBJ2-7; D may be TRBD2 (6 bases). V lost 6 bases and J lost 7, with 19 bases in between. This CDR3 has 14 amino acids. Germline V gene sequence: CDR1 MRHNA, CDR2 SNTAGT. The CDR3 sequence is CASRPEGEAGEQYF. CDR3 bases: TGTGCCAGCAGGCCCGAAGGGGAGGCTGGGGAGCAGTACTTC.

This chain uses TRBV28 with TRBJ1-5; 7 bases fit TRBD1. V dropped 4 bases and J dropped 3; count of bases not matched to a gene: 3. CDR1 is MDHEN and CDR2 is SYDVKM in the germline V gene. The CDR3 length is 14 residues. In DNA, the CDR3 is TGTGCCAGCAGTTCGGGACAGTCCAATCAGCCCCAGCATTTT. The encoded protein is CASSSGQSNQPQHF.

The V call is TRBV6-5, the J call TRBJ2-1; weak D call: TRBD1 (5 bases). The CDR3 length is 15 residues. V lost 5 bases, J lost 5 bases, and 16 bases lay in between. The V gene's germline CDR1 is MNHEY and CDR2 SVGAGI. The CDR3 loop reads CASSGAGPWDNEQFF. The CDR3 DNA reads TGTGCCAGCAGTGGGGCCGGTCCATGGGACAATGAGCAGTTCTTC.

V usage is TRBV6-1 and J usage is TRBJ2-7; TRBD2 is a possible D gene (6 bases). Germline V gene sequence: CDR1 MNHNS, CDR2 SASEGT. V was pared by 10 bases and J by 2 bases, with 12 bases between. The CDR3 runs 12 residues. This CDR3 reads CAILAFPYEQYF. In DNA form, the CDR3 reads TGTGCCATCCTAGCGTTCCCCTACGAGCAGTACTTC.

The chain is built from TRBV14 and TRBJ1-2; D is undetermined. Germline values: CDR1 SGHDN, CDR2 FVKESK. Trimming took off 0 bases at V and 1 base at J, with 6 bases between the two ends. There are 14 residues in the CDR3. The CDR3 loop is CASSQDGDNYGYTF. The CDR3 DNA sequence: TGTGCCAGCAGCCAAGATGGGGATAACTATGGCTACACCTTC. Variable domain in full (rest from reference TRBV14 and TRBJ1-2): EAGVTQFPSHSVIEKGQTVTLRCDPISGHDNLYWYRRVMGKEIKFLLHFVKESKQDESGMPNNRFLAERTGGTYSTLKVQPAELEDSGVYFCASSQDGDNYGYTFGSGTRLTVV.

This CDR3 is CSAPFLNEQFF. The CDR3 DNA sequence: TGCAGTGCTCCATTTTTAAATGAGCAGTTCTTC. The chain employs TRBV20-1 and TRBJ2-1; D is uncertain. The CDR3 length is 11 residues. Germline assignment: CDR1 DFQATT and CDR2 SNEGSKA (reference sequence). V dropped 5 bases and J dropped 7 bases, with 9 bases sitting between them.

There are a few counts of this clone. Other DNA sequences in this specimen translate into the identical CDR3. This sequence joins TRBV20-1 and TRBJ2-5, with D perhaps matching TRBD2 (5 bases). Germline assignment: CDR1 DFQATT and CDR2 SNEGSKA (reference sequence). The V gene lost 5 bases and the J gene lost 5 bases, with 9 bases spanning the gap. The CDR3 contains 11 residues. In nucleotides, the CDR3 is TGCAGTGCTCCCCCGGGGGAGACCCAGTACTTC. Protein: CSAPPGETQYF.

This clone occurred a few times. The chain carries TRBV6-5 and TRBJ1-1; 7 nucleotides match TRBD1. The trim removed 7 bases at V and 1 base at J, leaving 3 bases unmatched. CDR3 length equals 13 residues. Looked up from germline, CDR1 is MNHEY and CDR2 is SVGAGI. The CDR3 DNA sequence: TGTGCCAGCATCAACAGGGGGAACACTGAAGCTTTCTTT. The encoded protein is CASINRGNTEAFF.

This clone showed up just a few times. This chain uses TRBV7-2 with TRBJ2-5; 7 positions match TRBD1. The CDR3 consists of 15 residues. Germline V gene data show CDR1 as SGHTA and CDR2 as FQGNSA. With V trimmed by 5 bases and J by 4 bases, 10 bases remained unmatched. The chain's CDR3 is CASSTDPGQVETQYF. CDR3 DNA: TGTGCCAGCAGCACCGACCCAGGACAGGTAGAGACCCAGTACTTC.

This rearrangement joins TRBV19 to TRBJ1-1; TRBD1 matches at 8 bases. Germline V gives CDR1 LNHDA, CDR2 SQIVND (reference sequence). The CDR3 is made up of 16 amino acids. V trimming: 1 base; J trimming: 4 bases; junction bases outside the gene matches: 8. CDR3 in amino acids: CASSIGYRGRGTEAFF. The CDR3 bases are TGTGCCAGTAGTATAGGATACAGGGGGAGAGGCACTGAAGCTTTCTTT. Full variable domain (outside the CDR3, taken from reference TRBV19 and TRBJ1-1): DGGITQSPKYLFRKEGQNVTLSCEQNLNHDAMYWYRQDPGQGLRLIYYSQIVNDFQKGDIAEGYSVSREKKESFPLTVTSAQKNPTAFYLCASSIGYRGRGTEAFFGQGTRLTVV.

The rearrangement uses TRBV10-1 and TRBJ1-2; D is unresolved. The germline V and J ends were trimmed by 2 bases and 4 bases, with 11 bases remaining between them. Germline-derived CDR1 and CDR2 are WNHNN and SYGVQD (reference sequence). CDR3 length: 14 residues. The CDR3 region is CASSEGSQPYGYTF. The CDR3 DNA reads TGCGCCAGCAGTGAGGGGTCCCAGCCCTATGGCTACACCTTC.

There are a few counts of this clone. The chain has TRBV20-1 and TRBJ2-7; D gene ambiguous. V lost 4 bases and J lost 0, with 4 bases in between. Germline values: CDR1 DFQATT, CDR2 SNEGSKA (reference sequence). CDR3 length: 11 amino acids. This CDR3 reads CSATFSYEQYF. CDR3 DNA sequence: TGCAGTGCTACTTTCTCCTACGAGCAGTACTTC.